This passage covers 14 T cell receptor beta chains from one sample sequenced in a study of T cells in Graves' hyperthyroidism and ophthalmopathy. Researchers took RNA transcripts and amplified the TCR beta CDR3 regions from them. First-round RT-PCR targeting the TCR CDR3 was performed with the HTBI primer set. One entry per CDR3 protein, called by TCRdb with MiXCR from the multiplex PCR reads. Seen here are roughly 350,000 distinct CDR3 sequences, roughly 13% observed once, and the top ten hold approximately 35%. The sequenced sample was blood. These receptors all come from a middle-aged woman with Graves' ophthalmopathy.

Turning to this clonotype: This could be a read error, since a much larger clone is one nucleotide away. V usage is TRBV7-6 and J usage is TRBJ2-1, with D possibly being TRBD1 (6 bases). Germline assignment: CDR1 SGHVS and CDR2 FNYEAQ. The CDR3 has 15 residues. CDR3 coding DNA: TGTGCCAGCAGGAACAGGGACCGCTCCTGCAATGAGCAGTTCTTC. Amino acid sequence: CASRNRDRSCNEQFF.

For this clonotype: A clone one base away is much larger, so this may be a read error. The V call is TRBV2, the J call TRBJ2-7; D might be TRBD1 or TRBD2, each matching 5 bases. The CDR3 spans 15 residues. Trimming pared 7 bases from V and 6 bases from J, leaving 22 bases between. CDR1 and CDR2 (germline): SNHLY, FYNNEI. The CDR3 reads CASNGRGPPLSEQYF. The CDR3 nucleotides read TGTGCCAGCAACGGACGGGGACCCCCTCTAAGCGAGCAGTACTTC.

There are many counts of this clonotype. The chain employs TRBV27 and TRBJ1-2; D possibly corresponds to TRBD1 (5 bases). Trimming left V 2 bases short and J 2 bases short, with 15 bases between. The CDR3 length is 16 residues. Per germline, CDR1 MNHEY and CDR2 SMNVEV (reference sequence). CDR3 protein: CASSLPKTVLNYGYTF. DNA for the CDR3: TGTGCCAGCAGTTTACCCAAGACAGTACTAAACTATGGCTACACCTTC.

This clonotype appeared once. A read error may be the cause here, since a much bigger clone is one base away. Because it lacks the conserved phenylalanine or tryptophan at the end, this CDR3 is likely a read error. The chain joins TRBV20-1 to TRBJ2-7; tentative D call: TRBD1 (6 bases). CDR1 is DFQATT, CDR2 SNEGSKA, per germline (reference sequence). The germline V and J ends were trimmed by 2 bases and 2 bases, with 10 bases remaining between them. There are 13 residues in the CDR3. The CDR3 DNA reads TGCAGTGCTAGATCCCGGGACACCTACGAGCAGTACCTC. Protein product: CSARSRDTYEQYL.

This clonotype was detected a few times. The chain is built from TRBV3-1 and TRBJ2-5; no firm D call. Trimming removed 1 base at V and 2 bases at J, with 8 bases between. The CDR3 contains 14 residues. The germline gives CDR1 LGHDT, CDR2 YNNKEL (reference sequence). Here the CDR3 reads CASSQVVQQETQYF. The CDR3 DNA reads as TGTGCCAGCAGCCAAGTAGTTCAGCAAGAGACCCAGTACTTC.

The V call is TRBV5-1, the J call TRBJ1-1; a weak D match, TRBD1 (5 bases). Looked up from germline, CDR1 is SGHRS and CDR2 is YFSETQ. V lost 2 bases to trimming and J lost 5 bases, with 13 bases between them. CDR3 length: 14 residues. The CDR3 is CASSFQGPKTEAFF. In DNA, the CDR3 is TGCGCCAGCAGCTTCCAGGGCCCGAAGACTGAAGCTTTCTTT.

This clonotype has a handful of counts. V gene TRBV20-1 combines with J gene TRBJ2-7, with D unclear. Between the trimmed V and J ends, which lost 3 bases and 5 bases, there was a span of 5 bases. There are 10 residues in the CDR3. CDR1 is DFQATT and CDR2 is SNEGSKA in the germline V gene (reference sequence). CDR3 sequence: CSASYHEQYF. The CDR3 DNA follows: TGCAGTGCTAGTTATCACGAGCAGTACTTC.

This clonotype was recorded many times. CDR3 nucleotide sequence: TGTGCCTGGGGGGGAGACAATGAGCAGTTCTTC. This codes for CAWGGDNEQFF. The J gene is TRBJ2-1, the V gene TRBV30; D is tentatively TRBD1 or TRBD2 (5 bases each). This CDR3 has 11 amino acids. Germline values: CDR1 GTSNPN, CDR2 SVGIG (reference sequence). V lost 5 bases and J lost 5, with 7 bases in between.

In this sample, this clonotype turned up a few times. The V and J genes are TRBV7-8 and TRBJ2-3; D call uncertain. This CDR3 has 13 amino acids. V lost 0 bases and J lost 3, with 4 bases in between. Germline loops: CDR1 SGHVS, CDR2 FQNEAQ. This CDR3 reads CASSLAPTDTQYF. CDR3 bases: TGTGCCAGCAGCTTAGCCCCGACAGATACGCAGTATTTT.

A few counts support this clonotype. The chain joins TRBV18 to TRBJ2-7; 9 bases line up with TRBD2. The J segment lost 6 bases and the V segment lost 6 bases, leaving 12 bases of the junction unmatched. Per germline, CDR1 KGHSH and CDR2 LQKENI. The CDR3 consists of 15 residues. This CDR3 reads CASSTNTGSGSEQYF. CDR3 sequence (DNA): TGTGCCAGCTCCACCAACACTGGTAGCGGGAGCGAGCAGTACTTC.

This clonotype was detected a few times. V usage is TRBV3-1 and J usage is TRBJ1-2; D remains ambiguous. Germline-derived CDR1 and CDR2 are LGHDT and YNNKEL (reference sequence). The CDR3 sequence is 13 residues long. The V and J ends lost 4 bases and 6 bases respectively, with 12 bases between them. The CDR3 reads CASSPDPRDGYTF. For the CDR3, the DNA is TGTGCCAGCAGCCCAGATCCCCGCGATGGCTACACCTTC.

This clonotype was counted many times. The gene calls are TRBV20-1 and TRBJ1-2; no clear D gene. Germline CDR1 DFQATT, CDR2 SNEGSKA (reference sequence). V was pared by 3 bases and J by 0 bases, with 11 bases between. This CDR3 has 14 amino acids. This chain's CDR3 is CSARDVDANYGYTF. CDR3 in DNA: TGCAGTGCTAGGGACGTAGATGCTAACTATGGCTACACCTTC.

The chain combines TRBV4-2 with TRBJ1-1, with 11 bases lining up with TRBD1. The CDR3 is 17 amino acids. Germline loops: CDR1 LGHNA, CDR2 YNFKEQ. V trimming: 1 base; J trimming: 6 bases; junction bases outside the gene matches: 10. CDR3 sequence (DNA): TGTGCCAGCAGCCAAGGGACAGGGGGCGCCCCGGTGGCTGAAGCTTTCTTT. The encoded protein is CASSQGTGGAPVAEAFF.

This clonotype was seen many times. The V call is TRBV28, the J call TRBJ2-7, with 9 nucleotides matching TRBD1. This CDR3 comprises 16 residues. J was trimmed by 1 base and V by 2 bases; bases with no gene match: 6. Germline loops: CDR1 MDHEN, CDR2 SYDVKM. The CDR3 DNA sequence: TGTGCCAGCAGTTTAACAGGGGGCTTTTCTTCCTACGAGCAGTACTTC. Amino acids: CASSLTGGFSSYEQYF.